The clone carrying this TCR beta chain was detected a few times. The antigen remains unidentified. In the PCR, 60 Vbeta and 13 Jbeta primers were used. The protocol was immunoSEQ multiplex PCR, while the TCRdb copy is restricted to in-frame clones and leaves out a portion. The sample comprises approximately 160,000 clones, just over 75% of which are singletons, and under 2% rests with the top ten. The data stem from a study of cytomegalovirus exposure and HLA in healthy donors. Study-wide background: Researchers previously reported finding roughly 120 million unique TCR beta sequences from roughly 180 million T cells. Overall study findings and caveats: Compared with the roughly 700-donor mean, an Asian-associated ancestry cluster reportedly had fewer N-insertions, according to a later analysis. An assumption of roughly uniform sequencing depth across donors underlay the presence/absence analyses.

Trimming removed 4 bases from V and 4 bases from J, with 9 bases in between. The CDR3 is made up of 13 amino acids. Germline V CDR1 and CDR2: SGHTA, FQGNSA. Sample: PBMCs. The origin of this receptor is a man aged 40-50 years in good health and CMV-seronegative. The rearrangement joins TRBV7-2 to TRBJ2-3; D is unclear. CDR3 nucleotides: TGTGCCAGCAGCTCAGCCATTCCAGATACGCAGTATTTT. Its protein product is CASSSAIPDTQYF. The full variable domain, completed using reference TRBV7-2 and TRBJ2-3, is GAGVSQSPSNKVTEKGKDVELRCDPISGHTALYWYRQSLGQGLEFLIYFQGNSAPDKSGLPSDRFSAERTGGSVSTLTIQRTQQEDSAVYLCASSSAIPDTQYFGPGTRLTVL.